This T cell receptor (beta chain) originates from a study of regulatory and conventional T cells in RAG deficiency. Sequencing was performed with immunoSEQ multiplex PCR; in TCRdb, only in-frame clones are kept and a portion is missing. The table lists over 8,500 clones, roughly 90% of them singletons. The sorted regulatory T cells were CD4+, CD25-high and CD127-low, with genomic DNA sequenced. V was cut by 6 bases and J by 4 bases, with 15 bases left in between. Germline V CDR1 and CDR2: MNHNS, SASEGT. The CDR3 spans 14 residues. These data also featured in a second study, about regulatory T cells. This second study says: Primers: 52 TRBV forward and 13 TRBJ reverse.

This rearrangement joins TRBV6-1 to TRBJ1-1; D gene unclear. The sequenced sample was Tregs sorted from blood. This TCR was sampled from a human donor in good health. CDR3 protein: CASRASGNPTEAFF. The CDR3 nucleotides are TGTGCCAGCAGAGCCTCCGGGAACCCCACTGAAGCTTTCTTT.